This T cell receptor beta chain was profiled in a study of T cells in Graves' hyperthyroidism and ophthalmopathy (dated by TCRdb to about 2019). Background on the whole study: TCR V-J signatures able to tell the groups apart were searched for in a discovery cohort of 95 to 100 patients, of whom around 43 had Graves' ophthalmopathy and roughly 59 had stable Graves' hyperthyroidism. Following sampling, methimazole starting at 30 mg daily was given to hyperthyroidism patients, and high-dose intravenous methylprednisolone was given to ophthalmopathy patients. The roughly 100 discovery patients were randomly divided into training and test sets at a 7:3 ratio. Thyroid tissue and blood T-cell repertoires from several Graves' hyperthyroidism patients were also compared in the study. The paper describes TCR Vbeta CDR3 sequencing of 135 peripheral blood samples, made up of fewer than 50 ophthalmopathy patients, 70 to 80 hyperthyroidism patients and 17 progressor patients. Whether ophthalmopathy could be predicted prospectively was tested in an independent validation cohort made up of roughly 19 hyperthyroidism patients plus 17 patients who later progressed to ophthalmopathy.

TCR beta CDR3 regions were amplified from RNA transcripts. A first-round RT-PCR of the TCR CDR3 used the HTBI primer set with the Qiagen OneStep RT-PCR kit. A second multiplex PCR round built the libraries, followed by size selection and purification. Paired-end sequencing of the libraries was performed with 100 bp reads on an Illumina HiSeq2000. As for the original processing: SOAPnuke was used to process the raw data, with reads discarded if the reads contained adapters or uncalled bases, had a mean Phred below 15, or lacked an exact constant-primer or identifier match. High-quality paired reads were merged with COPE v1.2.5, and unique nucleotide sequences were defined as clonotypes. MiTCR v1.1 was used to align the clonotypes against IMGT TRBV, TRBD and TRBJ reference segments. Analysis was restricted to V-J combinations with a frequency above 0.0001, which covered roughly 99% of repertoires. The TCS score was defined as F50 (clonal expansion) divided by E x V (chaos), with BLOSUM62-based TCRdist calculated between CDR3 peptides within each V-J. Welch's t-statistics and random forest reduced fewer than 600 V-J features to 13, which were used in a naive Bayes classifier (R e1071). Thyroid-blood repertoire similarity was quantified with the Morisita-Horn index. TCRdb took the public reads, trimmed them with fastp at Q25, ran MiXCR for clone calling and kept in-frame beta chains. When rows share a CDR3 protein, they turn into one entry using the most common DNA and genes. Here the V and J calls rest on TCRdb's processing, not on the authors' analysis. Counted in this sample were almost 600,000 distinct CDR3 sequences; under 60% of them appeared once. The ten top clones hold around 8% of the sample.

This clonotype showed up many times. Its cognate antigen has yet to be identified. Base qualities are not recorded, but no much larger clone differs from it by a single base. The research as a whole found: No statistical method was used to set the sample size in advance, and investigators knew the group allocation. Ophthalmopathy was separated from stable hyperthyroidism by a 13 V-J signature model, with 87.88% sensitivity and 81% to 82% specificity obtained in cross-validation and 80%/75% obtained in testing. In validation, progression to ophthalmopathy was predicted by the model with 70.59% sensitivity and roughly 76% specificity, a median of around 6.5 months before onset. Most expanded thyroid clonotypes (frequency above 0.001) were also found in blood, which suggests that blood repertoires may mirror thyroid immune responses.

Stable Graves' hyperthyroidism was defined as the absence of progression to ophthalmopathy over 18 months of follow-up. Hyperthyroidism patients were newly diagnosed, had a disease duration of under 2 months, and were aged 18 to 65 years. Patients with uncontrolled infections, other autoimmune diseases, pregnancy or lactation were excluded. Clinical symptoms, serum thyroxine and TRAb, thyroid ultrasound, and orbital computed tomography formed the basis for the diagnoses. Total RNA was extracted using Trizol reagent, and RNA quality was assessed on an Agilent 2100 Bioanalyzer. As encoded in the germline V gene, CDR1 is SQVTM while CDR2 is ANQGSEA. CDR3 length: 14 amino acids, cysteine to phenylalanine. The entry retains the CDR3 DNA only, 42 bases that are in frame from base 1. At the junction V is shortened by 7 bases and J by 0 bases; bases outside the gene matches: 6.

This sequence uses TRBV29-1 and TRBJ1-1, and TRBD1 aligns with 9 junction nucleotides. The TCR sequence derives from a woman between 18 and 30 years old with Graves' hyperthyroidism. Sequenced: peripheral blood or thyroid tissue (not recorded which). The CDR3 protein sequence reads: CSGGQGYMNTEAFF. In nucleotides, the sequence is TGCAGCGGTGGACAGGGGTATATGAACACTGAAGCTTTCTTT.